The clone carrying this TCR beta chain has only a few counts. The antigen is unknown. This sample is part of a study of T-cell reconstitution after alpha-beta-depleted transplantation in children. Findings and limits, study-wide: Most T-cell counts and diversity one year after the transplant came from T cells that were newly produced. Diversity of TCRbeta at day 60 was high in some patients, arising from surviving recipient T cells and thymic progenitors. Expanded graft clones numbering several hundred reportedly gave rise to alpha-beta T cells about two months after transplant.

This sample's TCRbeta library carried unique molecular identifier barcodes. One entry per CDR3 protein, called by TCRdb with MiXCR from the PCR reads. The sample records some 840,000 distinct CDR3 sequences, roughly 16% being singletons. After removal of 7 bases from V and 7 bases from J, the junction contained 12 bases not matched to a gene. The CDR3 covers 16 residues. The germline V gene encodes CDR1 ENHRY and CDR2 SYGVKD. This receptor was identified in a male patient under 18 who had a stem cell transplant for acute lymphoblastic leukemia, so the T cells may come from the graft donor. The gene calls are TRBV10-3 and TRBJ2-1; 11 bases align to TRBD2. Sequencing used PBMCs, mostly from graft donor cells, obtained 360 days after TCRalphabeta/CD19-depleted stem cell transplant. The CDR3 region is CAIKRGGTSGRNEQFF. The CDR3 nucleotides read TGTGCCATCAAGCGTGGGGGTACTAGCGGGAGAAATGAGCAGTTCTTC.